The T cell receptor beta chain described here comes from a study of blood T cell repertoires in COVID-19. Across the whole study: The United States, Italy and Spain were the sources of the acute and convalescent COVID-19 samples. In each case, the material was cDNA or gDNA derived from T cells, B-cell-depleted T cells, or PBMCs.

As originally analysed: It was from reference gene primer amplification that nucleated cell counts were estimated. The protocol was immunoSEQ multiplex PCR, while the TCRdb copy is restricted to in-frame clones and leaves out a portion. That table is the source of V, J and clone size, and D and trimming were worked out from the DNA. The sample has 250,000 to 350,000 clones; 80% to 90% are singletons. After removal of 5 bases from V and 0 bases from J, the junction contained 2 bases not matched to a gene. In germline, CDR1 is SGHTA, CDR2 FQGNSA. This CDR3 has 15 residues. This chain links TRBV7-2 with TRBJ1-4; 8 bases are shared with TRBD1. The clonotype was recovered from a woman in her thirties with active or convalescent COVID-19. Specimen: peripheral blood. This chain's CDR3 is CASSPDRATNEKLFF. CDR3 in DNA: TGTGCCAGCAGCCCGGACAGGGCAACTAATGAAAAACTGTTTTTT.